This T cell receptor (beta chain) comes out of a study of regulatory T cells in long-lasting Graves disease. Time point here: persistent/refractory GD, antithyroid drugs over 5 years with positive TRAb. PBMC RNA was the source of the TCR library. It was American Thyroid Association guidelines that determined Graves' disease diagnosis. TCR beta libraries were built with iRepertoire HTBI primers and Arm-PCR of CDR3 regions. TCRdb itself ran the multiplex PCR reads through MiXCR, one entry per CDR3 protein. Found here are over 250,000 distinct CDR3 sequences, more than 20% of them singletons; the top ten hold around three fifths. Germline assignment: CDR1 SGHAT and CDR2 FQNNGV. The CDR3 contains 14 residues. V lost 0 bases and J lost 4, with 8 bases in between.

The material was peripheral blood mononuclear cells (PBMCs), obtained when the disease was refractory, from a patient treated with antithyroid drugs. The V gene is TRBV11-2, the J gene TRBJ2-3; D is uncertain. This TCR derives from a female donor with Graves disease. As DNA, the CDR3 is TGTGCCAGCAGCTTAGATCCGGTCCCAGATACGCAGTATTTT. Its protein product is CASSLDPVPDTQYF.